Presented here are 4 T cell receptor beta chains from one specimen sequenced in a study of vaccination and CD4 T cells after COVID-19. Antigen specificity for these receptors is unknown. Sequencing of cultured CD4+ T cell DNA used the Oncomine TCR Beta short-read assay. TCRdb re-analysed the PCR reads in MiXCR, keeping a single row per CDR3 protein. This sample yields about 18,000 distinct CDR3 sequences, of which around half are seen a single time; about 13% belongs to the top ten. Indicated treatment: roughly 10-day PBMC culture with coronavirus spike peptide pools or control peptides (ViraFEST assay). The sequenced sample consisted of CD4+ T cells from blood, cultured in vitro. The receptors derive from a human donor who had recovered from COVID-19.

V is TRBV19 and J is TRBJ1-1, with 10 bases fitting TRBD1. V gave up 10 bases and J gave up 5 bases; unmatched junction bases: 10. Per the germline V gene, CDR1 is LNHDA and CDR2 is SQIVND (reference sequence). The CDR3 length is 14 residues. The CDR3 region has the DNA TGTGCCACAGTGGACAGGGGGAAAGGAACTGAAGCTTTCTTT. It encodes CATVDRGKGTEAFF. The full variable domain, in which reference TRBV19 and TRBJ1-1 provide the parts outside the CDR3, is DGGITQSPKYLFRKEGQNVTLSCEQNLNHDAMYWYRQDPGQGLRLIYYSQIVNDFQKGDIAEGYSVSREKKESFPLTVTSAQKNPTAFYLCATVDRGKGTEAFFGQGTRLTVV.

The chain employs TRBV10-2 and TRBJ2-7; 7 nucleotides line up with TRBD1. The CDR3 totals 13 residues. The V segment lost 10 bases and the J segment 2 bases; nucleotides outside the gene matches: 8. The germline V gene encodes CDR1 WSHSY and CDR2 SAAADI. The CDR3 sequence: CATTDRVPYEQYF. The CDR3, as DNA: TGCGCCACCACCGACAGGGTACCCTACGAGCAGTACTTC.

This clonotype was counted between two and nine times. J is TRBJ1-1 and V is TRBV7-2; a weak D match, TRBD1 (5 bases). The germline V and J ends were trimmed by 0 bases and 3 bases, with 8 bases remaining between them. Germline-derived CDR1 and CDR2 are SGHTA and FQGNSA. The CDR3 contains 14 residues. This CDR3 reads CASSLAPGDTEAFF. CDR3 nucleotide sequence: TGTGCCAGCAGCTTAGCCCCGGGGGACACTGAAGCTTTCTTT.

The V gene is TRBV6-1, the J gene TRBJ1-4, with D possibly being TRBD1 (5 bases). Trimming cost V 3 bases and J 8 bases, with 13 bases left between them. CDR3 length equals 14 residues. The germline CDR1 and CDR2 sequences are MNHNS and SASEGT. The CDR3 loop reads CASSEGRVGEKLFF. The CDR3 nucleotides are TGTGCCAGCAGTGAGGGCAGGGTGGGGGAAAAACTGTTTTTT.